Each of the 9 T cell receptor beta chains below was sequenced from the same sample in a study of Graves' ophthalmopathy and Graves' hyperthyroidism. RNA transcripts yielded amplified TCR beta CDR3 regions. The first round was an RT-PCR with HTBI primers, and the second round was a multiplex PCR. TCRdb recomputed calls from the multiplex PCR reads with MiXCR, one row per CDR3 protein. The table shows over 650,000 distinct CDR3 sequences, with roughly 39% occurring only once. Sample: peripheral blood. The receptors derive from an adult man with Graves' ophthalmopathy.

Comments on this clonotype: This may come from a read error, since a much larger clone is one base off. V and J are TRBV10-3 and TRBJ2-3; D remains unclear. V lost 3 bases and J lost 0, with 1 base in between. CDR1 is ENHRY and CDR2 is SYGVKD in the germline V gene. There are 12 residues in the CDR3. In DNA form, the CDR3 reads TGTGCCATCAGTGATAGCACAGATACGCAGTATTTT. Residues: CAISDSTDTQYF.

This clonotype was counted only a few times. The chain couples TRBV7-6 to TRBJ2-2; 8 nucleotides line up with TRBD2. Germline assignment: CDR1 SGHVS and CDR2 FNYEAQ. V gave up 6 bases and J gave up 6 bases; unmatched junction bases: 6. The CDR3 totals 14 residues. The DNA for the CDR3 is TGTGCCAGCAGGGGACTAGTTCCGGCCGGGGAGCTGTTTTTT. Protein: CASRGLVPAGELFF.

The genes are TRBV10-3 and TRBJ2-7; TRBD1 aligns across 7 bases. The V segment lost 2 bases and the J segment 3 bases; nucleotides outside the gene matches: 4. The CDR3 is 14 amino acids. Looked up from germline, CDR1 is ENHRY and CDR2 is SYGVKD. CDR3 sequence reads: CAISEGTADYEQYF. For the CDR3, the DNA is TGTGCCATCAGTGAGGGGACAGCGGACTACGAGCAGTACTTC.

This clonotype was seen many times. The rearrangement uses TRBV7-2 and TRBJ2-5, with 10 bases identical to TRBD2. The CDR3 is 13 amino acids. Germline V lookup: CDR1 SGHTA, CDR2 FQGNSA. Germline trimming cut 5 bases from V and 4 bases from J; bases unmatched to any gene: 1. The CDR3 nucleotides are TGTGCCAGCAGCCCTAGCGGGGGAGAGACCCAGTACTTC. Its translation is CASSPSGGETQYF.

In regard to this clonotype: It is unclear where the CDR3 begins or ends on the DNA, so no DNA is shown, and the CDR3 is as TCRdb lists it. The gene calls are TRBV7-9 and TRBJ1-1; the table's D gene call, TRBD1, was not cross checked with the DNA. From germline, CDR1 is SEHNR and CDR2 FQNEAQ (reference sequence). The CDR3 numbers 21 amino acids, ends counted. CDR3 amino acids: CASSFYICSARDGTGDTEAFF.

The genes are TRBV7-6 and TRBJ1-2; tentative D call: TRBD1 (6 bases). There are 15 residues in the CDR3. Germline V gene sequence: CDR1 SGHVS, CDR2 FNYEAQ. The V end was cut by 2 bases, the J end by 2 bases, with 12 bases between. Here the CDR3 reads CASSLTFTGNYGYTF. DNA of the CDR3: TGTGCCAGCAGCTTAACGTTCACAGGGAACTATGGCTACACCTTC.

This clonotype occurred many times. Here the CDR3 reads CASSVAPNTGELFF. The CDR3 bases are TGTGCCAGCAGCGTAGCGCCGAACACCGGGGAGCTGTTTTTT. This rearrangement joins TRBV9 to TRBJ2-2; D remains ambiguous. The CDR3 covers 14 residues. Germline V lookup: CDR1 SGDLS, CDR2 YYNGEE. V gave up 0 bases and J gave up 0 bases, with 3 bases separating them.

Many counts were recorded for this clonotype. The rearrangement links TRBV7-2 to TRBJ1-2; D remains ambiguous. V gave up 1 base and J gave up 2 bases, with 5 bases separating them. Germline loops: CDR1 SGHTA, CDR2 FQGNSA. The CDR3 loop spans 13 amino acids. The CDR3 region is CASSLDQNYGYTF. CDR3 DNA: TGTGCCAGCAGCTTAGATCAGAACTATGGCTACACCTTC.

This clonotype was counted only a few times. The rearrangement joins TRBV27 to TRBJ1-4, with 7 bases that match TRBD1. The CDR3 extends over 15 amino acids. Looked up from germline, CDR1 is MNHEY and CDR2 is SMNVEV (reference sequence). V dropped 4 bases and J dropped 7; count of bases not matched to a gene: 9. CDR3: CASSSLTGATEKLFF. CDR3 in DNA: TGTGCCAGCAGTTCCCTCACAGGGGCGACTGAAAAACTGTTTTTT.